This T cell receptor (beta chain) was observed in a study of follicular helper T cells after annual influenza vaccination. Time point here: 2014-2015 season, pre-vaccination. Germline CDR1 GTSNPN, CDR2 SVGIG (reference sequence). V dropped 4 bases and J dropped 8 bases, with 12 bases sitting between them. This CDR3 region has 11 residues. Sequencing was performed with immunoSEQ multiplex PCR; in TCRdb, only in-frame clones are kept and a portion is missing. Of about 11,000 clones listed, approximately 77% are singletons. This sequence originates from an adult who received the influenza vaccine. The J gene is TRBJ2-7, the V gene TRBV30; tentatively, D is TRBD1 or TRBD2 (6 bases each). The sequences come from CXCR5- memory CD4+ T cells sorted from blood, collected on the day of influenza vaccination. The CDR3, as DNA: TGTGCCTGGACGTCCGGGGGCAAGCAGTACTTC. This encodes CAWTSGGKQYF.